One T cell receptor beta chain is described in this entry. The time point denotes: patch test 1, 2 weeks after DPC sensitization. As for treatment: therapeutic diphenylcyclopropenone sensitization with weekly scalp DPC. The data are from a study of human T cells and chemical hapten exposure. About the research overall: Patients, largely female, had alopecia areata, totalis or universalis.

Source study methods: More than 95,000 TCRs per sample was the median, with a range of about 23,224 to 750,000. Using its own MiXCR run on the RACE reads, TCRdb lists one record per CDR3 protein. The V and J calls were not made by the authors but by TCRdb's processing. The repertoire holds 150,000 to 200,000 distinct CDR3 sequences, with about a fifth as singletons. This CDR3 comprises 15 residues. The germline CDR1 and CDR2 sequences are LGHDT and YNNKEL (reference sequence). V lost 1 base and J lost 5, with 13 bases in between. The chain combines TRBV3-1 with TRBJ2-3; TRBD2 is a possible D gene (6 bases). This receptor was taken from a woman aged 45-65 years with alopecia areata. Some clones in this sample may be carry-over from other donors' samples. Sequencing was performed on whole blood, taken in connection with sensitization to the hapten diphenylcyclopropenone (DPC). CDR3 sequence: CASSQGRRAGDTQYF. The CDR3 DNA reads as TGTGCCAGCAGCCAAGGAAGGAGGGCTGGAGATACGCAGTATTTT.